This TCR beta chain was found in a study of post-analysis software for immune sequencing data (dated by TCRdb to 2013 to 2016). Background on the whole study: Recorded disease courses included relapsing-remitting, secondary progressive and progressive-relapsing multiple sclerosis, with some patients lacking subtype annotation. The multiple sclerosis patient repertoires were compared with 11 previously published healthy control repertoires from donors aged about 6 to 28 years. A subset of samples was prepared in parallel using single-end sample barcoding, then pooled and co-amplified after Illumina adapter ligation. Overall study outcomes, separate from this receptor: Normalized Chao1 diversity was significantly lower in multiple sclerosis patients than controls, suggesting substantial peripheral T-cell clonal expansion. Strong co-clustering of samples prepared in the same batch was shown by direct clustering with F measure, prompting a batch-effect correction. The multiple sclerosis patient group was slightly younger than the control group. Significantly higher frequencies in patients than in controls were found for roughly 5 TRBV segments, including TRBV5-6, TRBV5-1 and TRBV20-1.

This clonotype was seen more than once but under ten times. Its antigen remains undetermined. The junction departs from the called germline gene at one end, perhaps through a read error. In the germline V gene (reference sequence), CDR1 corresponds to SSHAT and CDR2 to FNYEAQ. Including the terminal cysteine and phenylalanine, the CDR3 comprises 17 residues. Solely the CDR3 DNA is kept, with 51 bases framed from the first base. The method behind the library was PCR. Sequenced using an Illumina HiSeq 2500. To reduce PCR and sequencing biases, unique molecular identifiers were incorporated into the TCR beta cDNA libraries. Roughly 0.5 million cDNA molecules were obtained per 1 to 10 million input T cells, so each molecule approximated one T cell. The same protocol used for the earlier healthy control dataset was applied to prepare and sequence the patient libraries. Within a given batch, samples were prepared together, multiplexed and sequenced on the same HiSeq lane. The study's processing was this. MIGEC was used to process the raw barcoded reads, and molecular identifier groups with only a single read were discarded before consensus assembly and CDR3 extraction. Clonotype tables were post-analysed with VDJtools, normalizing diversity by down-sampling all datasets to the smallest sample size. To correct batch-related cross-sample contamination, repertoire overlap clustering matched CDR3 amino acid sequences but not nucleotide sequences. TCRdb itself trimmed the public reads at Q25 with fastp, ran MiXCR and retained productive beta chains. Rows with one shared CDR3 protein collapse into an entry with the most common genes and DNA. The V and J calls come from TCRdb's annotation, not from the publication. The table for this sample lists about 770,000 distinct CDR3 sequences; approximately 44% of them were counted only once. The ten most abundant clones make up 4.9% of the sample.

To demonstrate the VDJtools post-analysis software, the study profiled TCR beta repertoires from the peripheral blood of about 13 young patients with multiple sclerosis. The multiple sclerosis patients were children and adolescents between 6 and 15 years of age. Sequenced: blood. The chain joins TRBV7-7 to TRBJ1-5; 7 central bases correspond to TRBD1. The TCR comes from a girl aged 10 to 17 with multiple sclerosis. The sequenced DNA is TGTGCTAGCAGCTTGGATGATACAGGGGAAGGCAATCAGCCCCAGCATTTT. It specifies CASSLDDTGEGNQPQHF.